This TCR beta chain emerged from a study of cytomegalovirus exposure and HLA in healthy donors. Study-level results: The likely explanation for a cluster of highly shared sequence variants was sequencing artifact.

About this clone itself: Its target is unknown.

This PCR relied on a set of 60 Vbeta primers and 13 Jbeta primers. TCRdb's table, derived via immunoSEQ multiplex PCR, lists solely in-frame clones and lacks some. This sample carries 150,000 or so clones, with over 1.5% going to the ten biggest clones. The sequencing input was PBMCs. The source is a man between 18 and 35 years old in good health and CMV-seronegative.

The CDR3 bases are TGTGCCAGCCGTAGGTTCGCGGGAGTAGTGACTGGGGCCAACGTCCTGACTTTC. Its translation: CASRRFAGVVTGANVLTF. The rearrangement joins TRBV27 to TRBJ2-6, with TRBD2 matching 7 bases. Trimming cost V 8 bases and J 2 bases; bases outside gene matches: 15. The CDR3 extends over 18 amino acids. Germline CDR1 reads MNHEY; CDR2 reads SMNVEV (reference sequence).